This entry is about one T cell receptor beta chain. Its antigen remains unidentified. This record belongs to a study of cytomegalovirus exposure and HLA in healthy donors. Turning to the study itself: A prior study identified roughly 110 million unique TCR beta sequences from 190 million or so T cells. The study placed approximately 81% of its 350 to 450 genotyped donors in the Caucasian-associated ancestry cluster.

PCR primers comprised 60 Vbeta and 13 Jbeta primers. The table came from immunoSEQ multiplex PCR; TCRdb's copy has only in-frame clones and leaves some out. The table has more than 150,000 clones, 60% to 85% seen once. The V gene's germline CDR1 is SGDLS and CDR2 YYNGEE. CDR3 size: 14 residues. V gave up 4 bases and J gave up 1 base, with 11 bases separating them. Points from the study as a whole: Being productive about 90% or about 30% of the time was typical of most TCR beta V segments in an earlier analysis. No immune exposure information besides CMV serostatus was available.

Input material: PBMCs. The V call is TRBV9, the J call TRBJ1-1; D unclear. The clonotype was recovered from a woman between 40 and 55 years old in good health and CMV-seropositive. In DNA, the CDR3 is TGTGCCAGCAGCCTCCTTACACAGAACACTGAAGCTTTCTTT. This sequence encodes CASSLLTQNTEAFF.